The 5 T cell receptor beta chains given below trace back to one sample, sequenced in a study of tissue T cells after allogeneic stem cell transplantation. Produced via immunoSEQ multiplex PCR; TCRdb's table is partial and in-frame only. Of some 19,000 clones in the sample, almost 70% are singletons; the top ten hold under 0.5%. Sequencing input: blood. These receptors all come from a female BALB/c mouse in good health. MHC haplotype here: H2-d.

As regards this clone: Mouse germline and gene names are used. The CDR3 extends 1 residue past the end of the read, so its final part is completed from the germline J gene. The genes are TRBV1 and TRBJ2-1; either TRBD1 or TRBD2 may supply D (6 bases each). There are 15 residues in the CDR3. The germline V gene encodes CDR1 NSQYPW and CDR2 LRSPGD (reference sequence). V was pared by 1 base and J by 1 base, with 8 bases between. CDR3 sequence: CTCSAVGGNYAEQFF. CDR3 DNA, as far as it was read: TGCACCTGCAGTGCAGTAGGGGGGAACTATGCTGAGCAGTTC.

About this clone itself: Gene names and germline match the mouse. The read terminates 1 residue ahead of where the CDR3 ends, so the germline J gene completes it. This sequence joins TRBV12-1 and TRBJ1-3, with 11 bases fitting TRBD1. J lost 1 base, V lost 3 bases, and 4 bases had no gene match. This CDR3 spans 16 amino acids. Germline V gene data show CDR1 as SGHSN and CDR2 as HYEKVE. The CDR3 DNA, read in part, is TGTGCCAGCTCTATCCGGGACAGGGGGTCTGGAAATACGCTCTAT. As protein: CASSIRDRGSGNTLY. In full, the CDR3 is CASSIRDRGSGNTLYF. Full variable domain (outside the CDR3, taken from reference TRBV12-1 and TRBJ1-3): DSGVVQSPRHIIKEKGGRSVLTCIPISGHSNVVWYQQTLGKELKFLIQHYEKVERDKGFLPSRFSVQQFDDYHSEMNMSALELEDSAMYFCASSIRDRGSGNTLYFGEGSRLIVV.

Turning to this clone: These gene names are mouse names. The CDR3 end falls 1 residue outside the read, so it is completed with the germline J gene. The chain carries TRBV13-3 and TRBJ1-3; D is uncertain. The germline V gene encodes CDR1 NNHDY and CDR2 SYVADS. The CDR3 extends over 13 amino acids. Trimming shortened V by 6 bases and J by 0 bases, and 7 bases separated the two germline ends. This CDR3 reads CASKHGSGNTLYF. CDR3 DNA, as far as it was read: TGTGCCAGCAAACACGGTTCTGGAAATACGCTCTAT. The variable domain in full, with the rest retrieved from reference TRBV13-3 and TRBJ1-3, is EAAVTQSPRSKVAVTGGKVTLSCHQTNNHDYMYWYRQDTGHGLRLIHYSYVADSTEKGDIPDGYKASRPSQENFSLILELASLSQTAVYFCASKHGSGNTLYFGEGSRLIVV.

This clone has only a few counts. Genes here carry mouse names. The CDR3 extends 1 residue past the end of the read, so its final part is completed from the germline J gene. The genes are TRBV3 and TRBJ2-1; 8 nucleotides line up with TRBD1. The CDR3 consists of 14 residues. Germline CDR1 is SNHLY and CDR2 is FYNGKV (reference sequence). With 3 bases clipped from V and 5 bases from J, the junction kept 3 bases outside the gene matches. The CDR3 here is CASSFLTGDAEQFF. The part of the CDR3 DNA that was read is TGTGCCAGCAGCTTCCTGACAGGGGATGCTGAGCAGTTC.

On this clone: The germline and genes are mouse ones. With the read ending 1 residue before the CDR3 end, the germline J gene is used to fill in that end. The J gene is TRBJ2-5, the V gene TRBV3, with 7 bases that match TRBD1. Looked up from germline, CDR1 is SNHLY and CDR2 is FYNGKV (reference sequence). Germline trimming cut 6 bases from V and 3 bases from J; bases unmatched to any gene: 3. The CDR3 is 13 amino acids. The chain's CDR3 is CASSRDRQDTQYF. The sequenced CDR3 bases are TGTGCCAGCAGTCGGGACAGACAAGACACCCAGTAC.